Listed below are T cell receptor beta chains from one sample, sequenced in a study of blood T cell repertoires in COVID-19. TCRdb keeps only in-frame clones here, not all; method: immunoSEQ multiplex PCR. The sample lists 90,000 to 100,000 clones, around 86% occurring once. What was sequenced was peripheral blood. The receptors derive from a man aged 50-60 years with acute or convalescent COVID-19. Each CDR3 is given with its conserved first and last residue. A D gene is named only where the DNA matches it firmly. Clone size appears in some rows only: once, few, many, or a class for an expanded clone.

d_call,j_call,clone_size,v_call,cdr3_nt,cdr3_aa
NA,TRBJ1-1,NA,TRBV27,TGTGCCAGCAGACAGACAGCAGCCAGGATTGAAGCTTTCTTT,CASRQTAARIEAFF
TRBD1,TRBJ1-2,NA,TRBV15,TGTGCCACCAGCGGACAGGGCCCTCTAGGGGGCTACACCTTC,CATSGQGPLGGYTF
TRBD2,TRBJ2-7,NA,TRBV7-3,TGTGCCAGCAGCTCGGTCGGGGGGACTTCCCCGGACTTC,CASSSVGGTSPDF
NA,TRBJ2-1,once,TRBV29-1,TGCAGCGTTGTCGGGTCCTCCTACAATGAGCAGTTCTTC,CSVVGSSYNEQFF
NA,TRBJ2-3,once,TRBV30,TGTGCCTGGAGTATAAGATCAGGGGATACGCAGTATTTT,CAWSIRSGDTQYF
TRBD2,TRBJ2-7,NA,TRBV4-2,TGTGCCAGCAGCCAAGAAGCGAGGATGCTAGCGGGACCGATCTACGAGCAGTACTTC,CASSQEARMLAGPIYEQYF
NA,TRBJ1-1,NA,TRBV11-3,TGTGCCAGCAGCTTTTTCATTCACACTGAAGCTTTCTTT,CASSFFIHTEAFF
NA,TRBJ2-7,NA,TRBV6-1,TGTGCCAGCAGTGACAGTTCCTACGAGCAGTACTTC,CASSDSSYEQYF
TRBD2,TRBJ2-1,NA,TRBV29-1,TGCAGCGCAAAGGGACTAGCGGACTTATACAATGAGCAGTTCTTC,CSAKGLADLYNEQFF
TRBD2,TRBJ2-3,NA,TRBV19,TGTGCCAGTAGTCGGGGGGAGCTCACAGATACGCAGTATTTT,CASSRGELTDTQYF
TRBD2,TRBJ2-7,NA,TRBV6-5,TGTGCCAGCAGCTCCCAGTGGGGAGGGTTTTACGAGCAGTACTTC,CASSSQWGGFYEQYF
TRBD1,TRBJ1-2,once,TRBV7-8,TGTGCCAGCAGCTTCGACGGACAGGGGTCCTCTGGCTACACCTTC,CASSFDGQGSSGYTF
TRBD2,TRBJ2-7,NA,TRBV5-1,TGCGCCAGTCGGGGACTAGCGGTGTACGAGCAGTACTTC,CASRGLAVYEQYF
NA,TRBJ2-2,NA,TRBV10-3,TGTGCCATCATGAGGGGGACCGGGGAGCTGTTTTTT,CAIMRGTGELFF
NA,TRBJ2-7,NA,TRBV5-1,TGCGCCAGCAGCTTGTCAACCTACGAGCAGTACTTC,CASSLSTYEQYF
NA,TRBJ1-3,NA,TRBV14,TGTGCCAGCAGCCGGGAAGGGAGGACCTTTCCCTTCTCTGGAAACACCATATATTTT,CASSREGRTFPFSGNTIYF
NA,TRBJ2-7,NA,TRBV9,TGTGCCAGCAGCGTAGCCTCTTCCTACGAGCAGTACTTC,CASSVASSYEQYF
TRBD1,TRBJ1-1,NA,TRBV6-5,TGTGCCAGCAACCAAGCAGGGGGTAGGGCTGAAGCTTTCTTT,CASNQAGGRAEAFF
NA,TRBJ1-3,NA,TRBV6-5,TGTGCCAGCAGTTACTCAGGGGGAACTGGAAACACCATATATTTT,CASSYSGGTGNTIYF
TRBD1,TRBJ1-6,few,TRBV5-6,TGTGCCAGCAGCTTCTCCGGGACAGGGGCCAATTCACCCCTCCACTTT,CASSFSGTGANSPLHF
TRBD2,TRBJ2-1,NA,TRBV7-9,TGTGCCAGCAGCGTGAGCGGGAGGACCTACAATGAGCAGTTCTTC,CASSVSGRTYNEQFF
TRBD1,TRBJ2-7,NA,TRBV5-8,TGTGCCAGCAGCTTGTCGGGACAGACGATCTACGAGCAGTACTTC,CASSLSGQTIYEQYF
TRBD2,TRBJ2-7,NA,TRBV5-1,TGCGCCAGCGTTGAGGGACTAACGACCTACGAGCAGTACTTC,CASVEGLTTYEQYF
NA,TRBJ1-2,few,TRBV24-1,TGTGCCACCAGTCCCAGTGGCAACTATGGCTACACCTTC,CATSPSGNYGYTF
TRBD1,TRBJ2-1,NA,TRBV11-2,TGTGCCAGCAGCCCCCACCCTGGACAGGGCTTGGGTAATGAGCAGTTCTTC,CASSPHPGQGLGNEQFF
NA,TRBJ2-5,NA,TRBV19,TGTGCCAGTAGTATGCTGTCGAGCGGCCAAGAGACCCAGTACTTC,CASSMLSSGQETQYF
TRBD1,TRBJ1-4,NA,TRBV7-9,TGTGCCAGCAGCTTACTGGGACAGGGGTCGGGTGAAAAACTGTTTTTT,CASSLLGQGSGEKLFF
TRBD1,TRBJ1-1,once,TRBV5-1,TGCGCCAGCAGCTTAAAAGGACAGGGAGGGATGAACACTGAAGCTTTCTTT,CASSLKGQGGMNTEAFF
TRBD2,TRBJ2-7,NA,TRBV3-1/TRBV3-2,TGTGCCAGCAGCCAAGAGAAGACTAGCGGGAGTGCCTACGAGCAGTACTTC,CASSQEKTSGSAYEQYF
NA,TRBJ2-7,NA,TRBV4-1,TGCGCCAGCAGCCAAGTATCCCAGGGCACCGCCTACGAGCAGTACTTC,CASSQVSQGTAYEQYF
NA,TRBJ1-2,NA,TRBV21-1,TGTGCCAGCAGGAGCCACCCGGACAGGTTCCGCTATGGCTACACCTTC,CASRSHPDRFRYGYTF